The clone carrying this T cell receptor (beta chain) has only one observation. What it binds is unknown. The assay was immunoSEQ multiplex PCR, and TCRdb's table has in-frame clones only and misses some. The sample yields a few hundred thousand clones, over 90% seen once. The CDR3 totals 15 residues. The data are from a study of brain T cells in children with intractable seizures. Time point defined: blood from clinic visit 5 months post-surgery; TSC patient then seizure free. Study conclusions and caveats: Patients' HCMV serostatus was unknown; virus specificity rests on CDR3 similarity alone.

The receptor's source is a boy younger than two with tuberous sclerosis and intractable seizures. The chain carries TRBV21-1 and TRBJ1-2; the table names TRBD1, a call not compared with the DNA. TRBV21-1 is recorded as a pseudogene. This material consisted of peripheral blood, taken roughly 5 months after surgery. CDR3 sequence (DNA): TGTGCCAGCAGAGAAGAGGACAGTTTTGGCTATGGCTACACCTTC. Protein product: CASREEDSFGYGYTF.